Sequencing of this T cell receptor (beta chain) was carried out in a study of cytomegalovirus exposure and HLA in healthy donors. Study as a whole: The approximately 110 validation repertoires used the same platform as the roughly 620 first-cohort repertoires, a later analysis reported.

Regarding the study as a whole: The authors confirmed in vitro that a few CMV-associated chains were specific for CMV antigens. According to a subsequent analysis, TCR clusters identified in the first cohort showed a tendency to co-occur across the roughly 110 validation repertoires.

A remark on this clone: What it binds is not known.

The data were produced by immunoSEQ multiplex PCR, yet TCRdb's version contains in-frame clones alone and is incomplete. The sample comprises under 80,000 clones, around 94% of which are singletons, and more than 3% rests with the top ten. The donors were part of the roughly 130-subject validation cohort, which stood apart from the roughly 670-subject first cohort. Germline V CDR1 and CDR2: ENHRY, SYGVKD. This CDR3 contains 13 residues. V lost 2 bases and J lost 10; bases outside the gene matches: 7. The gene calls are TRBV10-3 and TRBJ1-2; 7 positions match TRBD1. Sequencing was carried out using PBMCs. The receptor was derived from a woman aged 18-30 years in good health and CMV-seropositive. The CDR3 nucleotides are TGTGCCATCAGTGAGACAGGGGCATCGGACTACACCTTC. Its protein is CAISETGASDYTF.